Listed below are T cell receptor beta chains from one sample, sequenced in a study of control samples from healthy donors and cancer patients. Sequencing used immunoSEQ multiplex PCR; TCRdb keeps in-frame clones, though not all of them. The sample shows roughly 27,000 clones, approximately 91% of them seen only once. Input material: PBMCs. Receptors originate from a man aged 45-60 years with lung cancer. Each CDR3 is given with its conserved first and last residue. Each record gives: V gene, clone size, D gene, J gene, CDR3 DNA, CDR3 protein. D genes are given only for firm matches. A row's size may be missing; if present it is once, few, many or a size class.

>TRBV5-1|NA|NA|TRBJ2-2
TGCGCCAGCAGCCCCGAAACAGGTGTCCGGGAGCTGTTTTTT
CASSPETGVRELFF
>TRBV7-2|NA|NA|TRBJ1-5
TGTGCCAGCAGCTTAGCGGGGGATAGCCAGCCCCAGCATTTT
CASSLAGDSQPQHF
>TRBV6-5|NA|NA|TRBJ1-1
TGTGCCAGCAGTTACACAGGCCATACAAACACTGAAGCTTTCTTT
CASSYTGHTNTEAFF
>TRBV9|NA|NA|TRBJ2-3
TGTGCCAGCAGCGGAAGTCAGGGGGGGCCAGATACGCAGTATTTT
CASSGSQGGPDTQYF
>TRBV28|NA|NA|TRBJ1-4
TGTGCCAGCAGTTTGGGTCCGGGGCTAGATGAAAAACTGTTTTTT
CASSLGPGLDEKLFF
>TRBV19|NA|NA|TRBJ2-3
TGTGCCAGTAGTATCGGCCAGCACACAGATACGCAGTATTTT
CASSIGQHTDTQYF
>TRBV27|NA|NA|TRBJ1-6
TGTGCCAGCAGTGGGTGGAGTTCACCCCTCCACTTT
CASSGWSSPLHF
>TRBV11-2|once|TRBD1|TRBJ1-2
TGTGCCAGCAGCTTAGAATTGACAGGGGATGGCTACACCTTC
CASSLELTGDGYTF
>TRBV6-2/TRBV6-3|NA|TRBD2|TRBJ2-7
TGTGCCAGCAGCCCAACCTTCGGGGCGGGGGTGTACGAGCAGTACTTC
CASSPTFGAGVYEQYF
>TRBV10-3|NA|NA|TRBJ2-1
TGTGCCATCAGTGGCGCTGAGGAGGATGAGCAGTTCTTC
CAISGAEEDEQFF
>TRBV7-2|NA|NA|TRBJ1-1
TGTGCCAGCAGCTTAGGCAGGGTAGGGAACACTGAAGCTTTCTTT
CASSLGRVGNTEAFF
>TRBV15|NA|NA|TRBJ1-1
TGTGCCACCAGGAACGCAGGGAGAGAGGCTTTCTTT
CATRNAGREAFF
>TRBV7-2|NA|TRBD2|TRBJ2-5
TGTGCCAGCAGCTCAGGACTAGCGGGGGAGGAGACCCAGTACTTC
CASSSGLAGEETQYF
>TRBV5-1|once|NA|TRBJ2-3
TGCGCCAGCACTCAGGACGGGAGTCTTGCAGATACGCAGTATTTT
CASTQDGSLADTQYF
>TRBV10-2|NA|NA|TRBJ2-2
TGCGCCAGCAGTGAGACCCTACTCACCGGGGAGCTGTTTTTT
CASSETLLTGELFF
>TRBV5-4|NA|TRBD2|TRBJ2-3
TGTGCCAGCAGCAGCGGGGGGGCCGGCACAGATACGCAGTATTTT
CASSSGGAGTDTQYF
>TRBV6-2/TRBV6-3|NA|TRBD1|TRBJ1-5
TGTGCCAGCAGTACTCGACAGGGTGGCAATCAGCCCCAGCATTTT
CASSTRQGGNQPQHF
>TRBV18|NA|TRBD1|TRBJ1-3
TGTGCCAGCTCACCCGGACAGGGCCGAAACACCATATATTTT
CASSPGQGRNTIYF
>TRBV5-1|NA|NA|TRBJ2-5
TGCGCCAGCAGCTCGGGACTCTTCCAAGAGACCCAGTACTTC
CASSSGLFQETQYF
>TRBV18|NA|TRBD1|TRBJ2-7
TGTGCCAGCTCACCATCGACAGGGTCCGGTTACGAGCAGTACTTC
CASSPSTGSGYEQYF
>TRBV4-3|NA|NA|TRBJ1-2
TGCGCCAGCAGCCAAGATTATGGAGTGGGAAACTATGGCTACACCTTC
CASSQDYGVGNYGYTF
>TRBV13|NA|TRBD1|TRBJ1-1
TGTGCCAGCAGCTTTTTAGCGAGACAGGGCTCTGAAGCTTTCTTT
CASSFLARQGSEAFF
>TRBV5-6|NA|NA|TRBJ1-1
TGTGCCAGCAGCTTGTTACGGGGGAACACTGAAGCTTTCTTT
CASSLLRGNTEAFF
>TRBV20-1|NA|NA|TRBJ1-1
TGCAGTGCTAGTGGGGGGGCGGGTTGGAACACTGAAGCTTTCTTT
CSASGGAGWNTEAFF
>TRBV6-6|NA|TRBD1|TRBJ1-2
TGTGCCAGCAGTTCCGGGACAGGGGTGCATGGCTACACCTTC
CASSSGTGVHGYTF
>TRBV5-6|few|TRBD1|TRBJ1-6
TGTGCCAGCAGCAAAGCAGGGGGGGCCGGTTCCCACTTT
CASSKAGGAGSHF
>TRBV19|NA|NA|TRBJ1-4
TGTGCCAGTAGTATCTCCAGCCGTACTAATGAAAAACTGTTTTTT
CASSISSRTNEKLFF
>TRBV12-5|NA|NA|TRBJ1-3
TGTGCTAGTGGTTTGGCCCCCGAAGAGTCAACCATATATTTT
CASGLAPEESTIYF
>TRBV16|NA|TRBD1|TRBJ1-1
TGTGCCAGCAGCCCGGACAGGCTCACTGAAGCTTTCTTT
CASSPDRLTEAFF
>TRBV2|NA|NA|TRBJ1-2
TGTGCCAGCAGTGTTCCGGGTCTAAACTATGGCTACACCTTC
CASSVPGLNYGYTF
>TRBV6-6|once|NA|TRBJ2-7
TGTGCCAGCAGTTCCCCGGGGGGCGGAAGCTACGAGCAGTACTTC
CASSSPGGGSYEQYF
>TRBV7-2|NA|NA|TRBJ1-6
TGTGCCAGCAGCTCCCCAGTGCGAAATAGGTCACCCCTCCACTTT
CASSSPVRNRSPLHF
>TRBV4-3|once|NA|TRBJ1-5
TGCGCCAGCAGCCAAGATTGGAGTAGCAATCAGCCCCAGCATTTT
CASSQDWSSNQPQHF
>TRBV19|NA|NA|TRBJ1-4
TGTGCCAGTAGTATTGACGGGAGTAATGAAAAACTGTTTTTT
CASSIDGSNEKLFF
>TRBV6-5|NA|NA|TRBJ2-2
TGTGCCAGCAGTTATACCGGGTTTAATGGCCCCGGGGAGCTGTTTTTT
CASSYTGFNGPGELFF
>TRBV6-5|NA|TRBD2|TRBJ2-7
TGTGCCAGCACCAGACTAGCGGGGACCTACGAGCAGTACTTC
CASTRLAGTYEQYF
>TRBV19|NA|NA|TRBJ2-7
TGTGCCAGCATCGGGGACAACTCCTACGAGCAGTACTTC
CASIGDNSYEQYF
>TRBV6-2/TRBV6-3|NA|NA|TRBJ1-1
TGTGCCAGCAGTTACCTGGGAGGTGGCACTGAAGCTTTCTTT
CASSYLGGGTEAFF
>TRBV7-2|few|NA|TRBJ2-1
TGTGCCAGCAGCTTACAGGGGGGAGGGCAGTTCTTC
CASSLQGGGQFF
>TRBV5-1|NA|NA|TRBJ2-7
TGCGCCAGCAGCTTGGGGGACACCTCTGGCGAGCAGTACTTC
CASSLGDTSGEQYF
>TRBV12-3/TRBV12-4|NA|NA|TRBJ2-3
TGTGCCAGCAGTCCGTGGACAGAAGATACGCAGTATTTT
CASSPWTEDTQYF
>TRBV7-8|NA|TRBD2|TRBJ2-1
TGTGCCAGCAGCTTAGTTATAAGCGGGGGGAGCTATGAGCAGTTCTTC
CASSLVISGGSYEQFF
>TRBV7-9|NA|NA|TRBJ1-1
TGTGCCAGCAGCTTACAGGAGAACACTGAAGCTTTCTTT
CASSLQENTEAFF
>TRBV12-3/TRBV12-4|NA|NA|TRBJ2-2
TGTGCCAGCAGTTTGAGGAGGGGTTGGGAGCTGTTTTTT
CASSLRRGWELFF
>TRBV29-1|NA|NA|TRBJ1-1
TGCAGCGTTAAAGCGCAGGGAAACACTGAAGCTTTCTTT
CSVKAQGNTEAFF
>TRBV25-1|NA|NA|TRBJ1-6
TGTGCCAGCAGTGAATCGGTCAGCCTAGAATCACCCCTCCACTTT
CASSESVSLESPLHF
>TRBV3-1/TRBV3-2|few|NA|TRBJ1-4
TGTGCCAGCAGCCTTCGGGGTTGGGCTAATGAAAAACTGTTTTTT
CASSLRGWANEKLFF
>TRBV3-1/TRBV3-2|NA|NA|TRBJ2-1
TGTGCCAGCAGCCCGCCTGTGAAAGCCTACAATGAGCAGTTCTTC
CASSPPVKAYNEQFF
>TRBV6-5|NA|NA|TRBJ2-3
TGTGCCAGCAGATGGACAGTCTCCACGGATACGCAGTATTTT
CASRWTVSTDTQYF
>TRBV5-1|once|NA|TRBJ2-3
TGCGCCAGCAGCTTGAGAAGGGATACGCAGTATTTT
CASSLRRDTQYF
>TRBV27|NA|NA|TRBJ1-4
TGTGCCAGCAGTTCGGCAGCGAATGAAAAACTGTTTTTT
CASSSAANEKLFF
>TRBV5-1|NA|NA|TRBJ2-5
TGCGCCAGCAGCTTGGGGACAGTCCAAGAGACCCAGTACTTC
CASSLGTVQETQYF
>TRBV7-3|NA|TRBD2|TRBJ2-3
TGTGCCAGCACTAGCGGGGATACGCAGTATTTT
CASTSGDTQYF
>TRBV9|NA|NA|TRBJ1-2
TGTGCCAGCAGCGTCCCAACTCCCTGGGCCTTC
CASSVPTPWAF